This T cell receptor (beta chain) is drawn from a study of identical twins. The V end lost 8 bases, the J end lost 8 bases, and 18 bases lay between the germline ends. There are 14 residues in the CDR3. Per the germline V gene, CDR1 is MDHEN and CDR2 is SYDVKM. This clonotype has more than one count but fewer than ten. Its antigen remains unknown. Points from the study as a whole: The abundant beta clonotypes from cord blood had fewer insertions, and memory repertoires had none of this.

Unique molecular identifiers were in the cDNA, with template-switch universal primer binding. In TCRdb, the 5' RACE reads were re-called with MiXCR into one record per CDR3 protein. The sample shows about 1.7 million distinct CDR3 sequences, under 35% of them seen only once. This TCR came from a newborn girl in good health. The sample was cord blood. V usage is TRBV28 and J usage is TRBJ1-4; a weak D match, TRBD1 (5 bases). The CDR3, as DNA: TGTGCCAGCGGACCCGGGACCCAAAGGGAAAAACTGTTTTTT. This encodes CASGPGTQREKLFF.